Below, 13 T cell receptor beta chains from the same sample are listed, as sequenced in a study of blood T cell repertoires in COVID-19. TCRdb's table, derived via immunoSEQ multiplex PCR, lists solely in-frame clones and lacks some. The sample has approximately 94,000 clones; under 90% are singletons. Sequenced sample: peripheral blood. These receptors all come from a human donor in a cohort sampled during active COVID-19.

The chain is built from TRBV18 and TRBJ1-6; perhaps TRBD1 as D (6 bases). Between the trimmed V and J ends, which lost 6 bases and 8 bases, there was a span of 11 bases. CDR3 size: 13 residues. Germline values: CDR1 KGHSH, CDR2 LQKENI. The CDR3 DNA sequence: TGTGCCAGCTCGACGGGGGGCGATTCACCCCTCCACTTT. Its translation is CASSTGGDSPLHF. The full variable domain, rest sourced from reference TRBV18 and TRBJ1-6, is NAGVMQNPRHLVRRRGQEARLRCSPMKGHSHVYWYRQLPEEGLKFMVYLQKENIIDESGMPKERFSAEFPKEGPSILRIQQVVRGDSAAYFCASSTGGDSPLHFGNGTRLTVT.

CDR3: CASSSGNNNEQFF. For the CDR3, the DNA is TGCGCCAGCTCGAGCGGGAACAACAATGAGCAGTTCTTC. The chain couples TRBV5-1 to TRBJ2-1; the match to TRBD2 covers 7 bases. From germline, CDR1 is SGHRS and CDR2 YFSETQ. The trim removed 7 bases at V and 5 bases at J, leaving 6 bases unmatched. The CDR3 contains 13 residues.

The chain is built from TRBV7-8 and TRBJ2-7, with TRBD2 as a possible D gene (6 bases). Germline assignment: CDR1 SGHVS and CDR2 FQNEAQ. Trimming pared 1 base from V and 4 bases from J, leaving 11 bases between. The CDR3 is 14 residues long. The CDR3 region has the DNA TGTGCCAGCAGCTTAGGTAGCGGACCATACGAGCAGTACTTC. Its protein is CASSLGSGPYEQYF.

The chain has TRBV6-5 and TRBJ2-7, with a possible D match to TRBD2 (6 bases). This CDR3 comprises 14 residues. V was shortened by 2 bases and J by 6 bases, with 14 bases between the two germline ends. Looked up from germline, CDR1 is MNHEY and CDR2 is SVGAGI. The CDR3 bases are TGTGCCAGCAGTTACGGAGGGGTCCAAGGCGAGCAGTACTTC. It yields the protein CASSYGGVQGEQYF.

The chain carries TRBV11-3 and TRBJ2-1, with 13 bases fitting TRBD2. This CDR3 has 16 amino acids. Trimming took 3 bases from V and 6 from J; bases not matched to a gene: 5. The germline CDR1 and CDR2 sequences are SGHNT and YENEEA. The CDR3 nucleotides read TGTGCCAGCAGCTTTGGACTAGCGGGGGACATCAATGAGCAGTTCTTC. Translation gives CASSFGLAGDINEQFF.

The rearrangement joins TRBV6-5 to TRBJ2-2; TRBD1 matches 7 bases. The CDR3 totals 16 residues. The V and J ends lost 4 bases and 5 bases, in that order; junction bases with no gene match: 10. Germline V lookup: CDR1 MNHEY, CDR2 SVGAGI. The CDR3 is CASSSHRGKVTGELFF. CDR3 nucleotide sequence: TGTGCCAGCAGTTCTCACAGGGGCAAGGTGACCGGGGAGCTGTTTTTT.

V and J are TRBV5-4 and TRBJ1-1, with TRBD1 matching over 9 bases. From germline, CDR1 is SGHNT and CDR2 YYREEE (reference sequence). The ends lost 4 bases at V and 4 bases at J; junction bases unmatched: 14. This CDR3 comprises 17 residues. CDR3 nucleotide sequence: TGTGCCAGCAGCCTCCCGGCACAGGGGGCCAAGGGCACTGAAGCTTTCTTT. The encoded protein is CASSLPAQGAKGTEAFF.

This clone appeared a single time. The chain carries TRBV12-5 and TRBJ2-5; D not certain. Trimming shortened V by 2 bases and J by 5 bases, and 9 bases separated the two germline ends. The CDR3 length is 13 residues. Germline assignment: CDR1 LGHNT and CDR2 FRNRAP. This chain's CDR3 is CASGLIPRETQYF. CDR3 bases: TGTGCTAGTGGTTTGATTCCGAGGGAGACCCAGTACTTC.

In nucleotides, the CDR3 is TGTGCCAGCTCACCAACCGGGGAGGAGCAGTACTTC. Encoded protein: CASSPTGEEQYF. V is TRBV18 and J is TRBJ2-7; D is perhaps TRBD2 (5 bases). The V end was cut by 2 bases, the J end by 7 bases, with 9 bases between. The CDR3 is made up of 12 amino acids. Per the germline V gene, CDR1 is KGHSH and CDR2 is LQKENI.

This chain joins TRBV7-2 and TRBJ1-1; tentatively, D is TRBD1 (5 bases). CDR3 length equals 16 residues. Trimming left V 5 bases short and J 1 base short, with 17 bases between. Germline lookup yields CDR1 SGHTA and CDR2 FQGNSA. The CDR3 sequence is CASSPGGGGRNTEAFF. As DNA, the CDR3 is TGTGCCAGCAGCCCCGGCGGGGGAGGGAGGAACACTGAAGCTTTCTTT.

This chain uses TRBV11-2 with TRBJ1-2, with TRBD1 identical over 7 bases. CDR3 length: 15 residues. Germline V CDR1 and CDR2: SGHAT, FQNNGV. The V and J ends lost 0 bases and 5 bases, in that order; junction bases with no gene match: 6. The CDR3 bases are TGTGCCAGCAGCTTAGATCTACAGGGGAAGTATGGCTACACCTTC. Translating it yields CASSLDLQGKYGYTF.

The chain employs TRBV19 and TRBJ1-3; 8 bases align to TRBD1. This CDR3 is built from 14 residues. Looked up from germline, CDR1 is LNHDA and CDR2 is SQIVND (reference sequence). J gave up 3 bases and V 9 bases, and 7 bases lay outside the gene matches. This CDR3 reads CASSDRGSGNTIYF. CDR3 coding DNA: TGTGCCAGCTCCGACAGGGGAAGTGGAAACACCATATATTTT.

J is TRBJ2-7 and V is TRBV6-5; TRBD2 aligns across 9 bases. CDR1 and CDR2 from the germline V gene are MNHEY and SVGAGI. With V trimmed by 8 bases and J by 2 bases, 10 bases remained unmatched. The CDR3 covers 15 residues. This CDR3 reads CASGISGSVTYEQYF. In DNA form, the CDR3 reads TGTGCCAGCGGAATTAGCGGGAGTGTGACCTACGAGCAGTACTTC.